The 32 T cell receptor beta chains in this list originate from one sample, sequenced in a study of CD8+CD57+ T cells in acquired aplastic anemia. The use of genomic DNA as template underpinned the TCR beta VDJ and CDR3 profiling. TCRdb re-called the reads through MiXCR, storing one row per CDR3 protein. The data hold around 180,000 distinct CDR3 sequences, with around 60% observed a single time. The specimen sequenced was sorted CD4+, CD8+, or CD8+CD57+ T cells (not recorded which) from PBMCs. These receptors were obtained from a human donor in good health.

Ten or more counts support this clonotype. The chain joins TRBV11-3 to TRBJ2-7, with D tentatively TRBD2 (6 bases). V shed 1 base and J shed 2 bases, with 12 bases lying between them. CDR1 and CDR2 (germline): SGHNT, YENEEA. CDR3 size: 15 residues. The CDR3 DNA is TGTGCCAGCAGCTTAGTTGCGGGGCCGACCTACGAGCAGTACTTC. It specifies CASSLVAGPTYEQYF.

The sample holds one count of this clonotype. The CDR3 does not close with the conserved phenylalanine or tryptophan, likely indicating a read error. The gene calls are TRBV5-6 and TRBJ1-2; maybe TRBD1 (5 bases). V lost 2 bases to trimming and J lost 8 bases, with 16 bases between them. Germline V gene lookup returns CDR1 SGHDT and CDR2 YYEEEE. The CDR3 extends over 14 amino acids. CDR3 loop: CASSFDVGGYGYTL. The CDR3 region has the DNA TGTGCCAGCAGCTTTGATGTGGGGGGTTACGGCTACACCCTC.

This clonotype has at least ten counts. This chain uses TRBV20-1 with TRBJ2-1, with 7 nucleotides matching TRBD2. The CDR3 runs 18 residues. The germline V gene has CDR1 DFQATT and CDR2 SNEGSKA (reference sequence). Trimming at V came to 6 bases and at J to 7 bases, leaving 24 bases not matched to a gene. CDR3 DNA sequence: TGCAGTGCCGAGAATTTACAACGGTGGGAGGGCCTCGAAAATGAGCAGTTCTTC. This gives the protein CSAENLQRWEGLENEQFF.

This clonotype was seen many times. The CDR3: CASSLVETETLYGYTF. CDR3 bases: TGTGCCAGCAGCTTAGTAGAGACAGAGACTCTGTATGGCTACACCTTC. The rearrangement links TRBV7-9 to TRBJ1-2; D possibly corresponds to TRBD1 (5 bases). This CDR3 contains 16 residues. Trimming cost V 1 base and J 5 bases, with 17 bases left between them. The germline V gene has CDR1 SEHNR and CDR2 FQNEAQ (reference sequence).

This clonotype was seen only once. V gene TRBV29-1 combines with J gene TRBJ1-1, with D possibly matching TRBD1 (6 bases). The CDR3 has 15 residues. Germline lookup yields CDR1 SQVTM and CDR2 ANQGSEA. Between the trimmed V and J ends, which lost 4 bases and 1 base, there was a span of 16 bases. The chain's CDR3 is CSVARDTSTNTEAFF. In DNA form, the CDR3 reads TGCAGCGTTGCTAGGGACACTTCTACGAACACTGAAGCTTTCTTT.

Notes on this clonotype: One end of the junction is discordant with germline, which a read error may explain. The chain recombines TRBV10-3 with TRBJ1-1; 9 positions match TRBD1. The CDR3 loop spans 15 amino acids. Looked up from germline, CDR1 is ENHRY and CDR2 is SYGVKD. As DNA, the CDR3 is TGTGCCATCAGTGAGCCGGTAACAGGGGGCACTGAAGCCTTCTTT. This gives the protein CAISEPVTGGTEAFF.

The chain has TRBV5-1 and TRBJ2-7; 8 nucleotides line up with TRBD2. The CDR3 has 13 amino acids. V trimming: 4 bases; J trimming: 5 bases; junction bases outside the gene matches: 5. Per germline, CDR1 SGHRS and CDR2 YFSETQ. In DNA form, the CDR3 reads TGCGCCAGCAGCCCCGGGAGGGGGAACGAGCAGTACTTC. This translates into CASSPGRGNEQYF.

This chain links TRBV20-1 with TRBJ1-1; no firm D call. Germline V gene lookup returns CDR1 DFQATT and CDR2 SNEGSKA (reference sequence). V dropped 3 bases and J dropped 5 bases, with 10 bases sitting between them. CDR3 length: 12 residues. CDR3: CSARDFGTEAFF. CDR3 nucleotides: TGCAGTGCTAGGGACTTCGGGACTGAAGCTTTCTTT.

For the CDR3, the DNA is TGTGCCAGCAGCTTAGGATCGGGGATGGACGAGCAGTACTTC. Translation: CASSLGSGMDEQYF. The chain links TRBV7-8 to TRBJ2-7; maybe TRBD2 (5 bases). Trimming shortened V by 1 base and J by 5 bases, and 12 bases separated the two germline ends. The V gene's germline CDR1 is SGHVS and CDR2 FQNEAQ. The CDR3 spans 14 residues. Supplemented by reference TRBV7-8 and TRBJ2-7, the full variable domain reads GAGVSQSPRYKVAKRGQDVALRCDPISGHVSLFWYQQALGQGPEFLTYFQNEAQLDKSGLPSDRFFAERPEGSVSTLKIQRTQQEDSAVYLCASSLGSGMDEQYFGPGTRLTVT.

This chain joins TRBV15 and TRBJ1-4; D might be TRBD1 (5 bases). CDR1 and CDR2 from the germline V gene are LNHNV and YYDKDF (reference sequence). This CDR3 comprises 18 residues. V shed 3 bases and J shed 5 bases, with 22 bases lying between them. The chain's CDR3 is CATSSAIPTGAINEKLFF. DNA of the CDR3: TGTGCCACCAGCAGCGCAATCCCAACCGGGGCAATAAATGAAAAACTGTTTTTT.

This clonotype was seen only a few times. The chain links TRBV5-1 to TRBJ1-2; no clear D gene. The CDR3 has 12 amino acids. From germline, CDR1 is SGHRS and CDR2 YFSETQ. V was pared by 5 bases and J by 8 bases, with 13 bases between. DNA for the CDR3: TGCGCCAGCAGGCTGGGATGGGAGGGCTACACCTTC. This encodes CASRLGWEGYTF. The full variable domain, in which reference TRBV5-1 and TRBJ1-2 provide the parts outside the CDR3, is KAGVTQTPRYLIKTRGQQVTLSCSPISGHRSVSWYQQTPGQGLQFLFEYFSETQRNKGNFPGRFSGRQFSNSRSEMNVSTLELGDSALYLCASRLGWEGYTFGSGTRLTVV.

The sample holds many counts of this clonotype. V and J are TRBV20-1 and TRBJ2-6; D call uncertain. Per the germline V gene, CDR1 is DFQATT and CDR2 is SNEGSKA (reference sequence). V was cut by 6 bases and J by 0 bases, with 15 bases left in between. This CDR3 is 16 amino acids long. For the CDR3, the DNA is TGCAGTGCGCCACGGAGTCTACCCTCTGGGGCCAACGTCCTGACTTTC. Protein product: CSAPRSLPSGANVLTF.

The chain uses TRBV5-4 and TRBJ2-7; 8 nucleotides match TRBD1. This CDR3 is built from 16 residues. Trimming took 3 bases from V and 3 from J; bases not matched to a gene: 11. The germline V gene encodes CDR1 SGHNT and CDR2 YYREEE (reference sequence). CDR3 sequence (DNA): TGTGCCAGCAGCTCTATAGGACAGGGACGTCTCTACGAGCAGTACTTC. Translating it yields CASSSIGQGRLYEQYF.

The CDR3 DNA reads TGCAGTGCTAGCCAGGACAGGGTCTCACCCCTCCACTTT. Amino acid sequence: CSASQDRVSPLHF. This chain joins TRBV20-1 and TRBJ1-6, with 8 nucleotides matching TRBD1. The CDR3 covers 13 residues. Per germline, CDR1 DFQATT and CDR2 SNEGSKA (reference sequence). J lost 10 bases, V lost 3 bases, and 5 bases had no gene match.

The chain joins TRBV9 to TRBJ1-3, with D possibly matching TRBD1 (6 bases). Trimming pared 3 bases from V and 8 bases from J, leaving 15 bases between. This CDR3 spans 14 amino acids. In germline, CDR1 is SGDLS, CDR2 YYNGEE. The CDR3 spells CASSEQGRGDTIYF. The CDR3 nucleotides are TGTGCCAGCAGCGAGCAGGGTAGGGGGGACACCATATATTTT.

The gene calls are TRBV24-1 and TRBJ2-2; D is uncertain. Trimming shortened V by 3 bases and J by 5 bases, and 9 bases separated the two germline ends. This CDR3 has 14 residues. Per germline, CDR1 KGHDR and CDR2 SFDVKD. CDR3 protein: CATSDPTRTGELFF. The CDR3 nucleotides are TGTGCCACCAGTGATCCCACCAGGACCGGGGAGCTGTTTTTT.

This clonotype is a singleton in its sample. The V and J genes are TRBV9 and TRBJ2-7; TRBD1 aligns across 8 bases. Germline-derived CDR1 and CDR2 are SGDLS and YYNGEE. J gave up 6 bases and V 4 bases, and 12 bases lay outside the gene matches. This CDR3 has 15 residues. The CDR3 region has the DNA TGTGCCAGCAGCCAAAGGACAGGGTTCGAATCCGAGCAGTACTTC. This translates into CASSQRTGFESEQYF.

This chain links TRBV20-1 with TRBJ2-5, with a tentative D call TRBD1 (6 bases). The CDR3 runs to 14 residues. V lost 1 base, J lost 5 bases, and 14 bases lay in between. The germline gives CDR1 DFQATT, CDR2 SNEGSKA (reference sequence). This CDR3 reads CSARGGQGWETQYF. The CDR3 DNA reads as TGCAGTGCTAGAGGGGGGCAGGGTTGGGAGACCCAGTACTTC.

The gene calls are TRBV20-1 and TRBJ2-5; 8 bases fit TRBD2. The V gene end was trimmed by 0 bases and the J gene end by 4 bases; junction bases not matched to a gene: 10. CDR1 and CDR2 (germline): DFQATT, SNEGSKA (reference sequence). This CDR3 has 16 amino acids. CDR3 in DNA: TGCAGTGCTAGAGATCTCCGGGGGGGTCGGAGAGAGACCCAGTACTTC. Protein product: CSARDLRGGRRETQYF.

The table lists this clonotype with many counts. The chain combines TRBV20-1 with TRBJ2-1, with D perhaps matching TRBD2 (5 bases). Germline CDR1 DFQATT, CDR2 SNEGSKA (reference sequence). The V gene lost 2 bases and the J gene lost 6 bases, with 14 bases spanning the gap. This CDR3 comprises 14 residues. As DNA, the CDR3 is TGCAGTGCTAGAATAACAAGGGAGCGCAATGAGCAGTTCTTC. As protein: CSARITRERNEQFF.

This clonotype was seen only a few times. This rearrangement joins TRBV4-1 to TRBJ2-7; D gene unclear. The CDR3 sequence is 14 residues long. Deletions cut 0 bases from V and 5 bases from J, with 11 bases between. Germline-derived CDR1 and CDR2 are MGHRA and YSYEKL. CDR3 DNA: TGCGCCAGCAGCCAAGAAGTTCCTATAAACGAGCAGTACTTC. Translating it yields CASSQEVPINEQYF.

This clonotype was detected ten times or more. The chain recombines TRBV7-9 with TRBJ2-2; D unclear. The CDR3 has 14 amino acids. Trimming pared 1 base from V and 5 bases from J, leaving 8 bases between. Germline V CDR1 and CDR2: SEHNR, FQNEAQ (reference sequence). CDR3 protein: CASSLVRLTGELFF. CDR3 DNA sequence: TGTGCCAGCAGCTTAGTTAGACTTACCGGGGAGCTGTTTTTT.

This chain joins TRBV7-3 and TRBJ1-1, with TRBD1 identical over 8 bases. The CDR3 has 13 residues. Trimming took 5 bases from V and 10 from J; bases not matched to a gene: 9. CDR1 and CDR2 from the germline V gene are SGHTA and FQGTGA. The CDR3 DNA is TGTGCCAGCAGCATTCCGGGACAGGAGGTAGCTTTCTTT. As protein: CASSIPGQEVAFF.

Many counts were recorded for this clonotype. The chain carries TRBV20-1 and TRBJ2-1; TRBD2 agrees at 9 bases. The CDR3 runs 15 residues. Germline-derived CDR1 and CDR2 are DFQATT and SNEGSKA (reference sequence). The J segment lost 1 base and the V segment lost 3 bases, leaving 4 bases of the junction unmatched. Written as DNA, the CDR3 is TGCAGTGCTAGGGTAGCGGGAGCGTCCTACAATGAGCAGTTCTTC. Its protein product is CSARVAGASYNEQFF.

This clonotype was picked up many times. The chain joins TRBV6-5 to TRBJ2-5, with 9 positions matching TRBD1. The J segment lost 5 bases and the V segment lost 6 bases, leaving 10 bases of the junction unmatched. The length of the CDR3 is 15 residues. Germline V CDR1 and CDR2: MNHEY, SVGAGI. The CDR3 loop is CASRKTGTGLETQYF. The CDR3 DNA sequence: TGTGCCAGCAGGAAAACCGGGACAGGGCTTGAGACCCAGTACTTC.

This clonotype was picked up many times. The chain joins TRBV4-2 to TRBJ1-2, with 9 bases aligning to TRBD1. Germline CDR1 LGHNA, CDR2 YNFKEQ. V lost 3 bases to trimming and J lost 7 bases; unmatched junction nucleotides: 15. There are 17 residues in the CDR3. The CDR3 region has the DNA TGTGCCAGCAGCCATTTGGACATGACAGGGGGAGGCTTTGGCTACACCTTC. Its translation: CASSHLDMTGGGFGYTF.

There are many counts of this clonotype. The chain has TRBV6-1 and TRBJ2-7; D possibly corresponds to TRBD1 (6 bases). This CDR3 has 13 residues. Trimming removed 3 bases at V and 2 bases at J, with 8 bases between. Per the germline V gene, CDR1 is MNHNS and CDR2 is SASEGT. The CDR3 DNA reads as TGTGCCAGCAGTGATACAGGGACCTACGAGCAGTACTTC. Amino acid sequence: CASSDTGTYEQYF.

This sequence joins TRBV14 and TRBJ1-6; D gene uncertain. The ends were cut back, 1 base at V and 9 bases at J, with 16 bases in the middle. The CDR3 length is 16 residues. In germline, CDR1 is SGHDN, CDR2 FVKESK. The CDR3 loop reads CASSQGPGRVSSPLHF. CDR3 coding DNA: TGTGCCAGCAGCCAAGGACCGGGTAGGGTCAGTTCACCCCTCCACTTT. Filled out from reference TRBV14 and TRBJ1-6, the complete variable domain reads EAGVTQFPSHSVIEKGQTVTLRCDPISGHDNLYWYRRVMGKEIKFLLHFVKESKQDESGMPNNRFLAERTGGTYSTLKVQPAELEDSGVYFCASSQGPGRVSSPLHFGNGTRLTVT.

This clonotype has at least ten counts. The chain uses TRBV5-5 and TRBJ2-2; 9 nucleotides match TRBD2. The CDR3 covers 14 residues. CDR1 SGHKS and CDR2 YYEKEE come from the germline V gene (reference sequence). J gave up 6 bases and V 5 bases, and 5 bases lay outside the gene matches. CDR3 nucleotide sequence: TGTGCCAGCAGAATTCTAGCGGGACCCGGGGAGCTGTTTTTT. Residues: CASRILAGPGELFF. Supplemented by reference TRBV5-5 and TRBJ2-2, the full variable domain reads DAGVTQSPTHLIKTRGQQVTLRCSPISGHKSVSWYQQVLGQGPQFIFQYYEKEERGRGNFPDRFSARQFPNYSSELNVNALLLGDSALYLCASRILAGPGELFFGEGSRLTVL.

The genes are TRBV15 and TRBJ2-7; D may correspond to TRBD1 or TRBD2 (5 bases each). The CDR3 consists of 14 residues. The germline CDR1 and CDR2 sequences are LNHNV and YYDKDF (reference sequence). Trimming shortened V by 4 bases and J by 2 bases, and 12 bases separated the two germline ends. CDR3 region: CATSNGTAAYEQYF. The CDR3, as DNA: TGTGCCACCAGCAATGGGACCGCCGCCTACGAGCAGTACTTC.

The chain couples TRBV2 to TRBJ1-1; D gene uncertain. There are 14 residues in the CDR3. Per germline, CDR1 SNHLY and CDR2 FYNNEI. The V and J ends lost 4 bases and 2 bases respectively, with 11 bases between them. CDR3 residues: CASSGLGSNTEAFF. The CDR3 coding sequence is TGTGCCAGCAGTGGCTTGGGCAGCAACACTGAAGCTTTCTTT.

About this clonotype itself: This clone may be a read error of a much larger clone one base away. The chain couples TRBV6-2 or TRBV6-3 to TRBJ1-1; possibly TRBD1 for D (6 bases). The germline CDR1 and CDR2 sequences are MNHEY and SVGEGT. The CDR3 is 11 residues long. The CDR3 here is CASRTGTGAFF. As DNA, the CDR3 is TGTGCCAGCAGAACAGGGACTGGAGCTTTCTTT.